The sequence of this T cell receptor beta chain was determined in a study of Ad26.COV2.S vaccination and SARS-CoV-2 variants. Method: immunoSEQ multiplex PCR; TCRdb's copy keeps in-frame clones and lacks some. The sample comprises over 450,000 clones, 80% to 90% of which are singletons, and 1.5% to 2% rests with the top ten. Stated treatment: roughly 19 received Ad26.COV2.S at low or high dose, single or two shots; several received placebo; per-sample allocation not given. Following the first vaccine or placebo injection, samples were taken on day 63. The sequencing here drew on peripheral blood, taken in a trial of Ad26.COV2.S vaccine versus placebo. The source is a person between 18 and 59 years old who received the Ad26.COV2.S COVID-19 vaccine or a placebo.

The CDR3 is CASSFRQGPRETQYF. Written as DNA, the CDR3 is TGCGCCAGCAGTTTCAGACAGGGGCCGCGAGAGACCCAGTACTTC. The chain recombines TRBV5-1 with TRBJ2-5, with 8 bases fitting TRBD1. The V and J ends lost 5 bases and 4 bases, in that order; junction bases with no gene match: 10. Germline CDR1 and CDR2: SGHRS and YFSETQ. This CDR3 contains 15 residues.